This TCR beta chain was captured by sequencing in a study of T cell changes during pregnancy in multiple sclerosis. Profiled with immunoSEQ multiplex PCR; TCRdb holds only in-frame clones, not every one. The table lists about 67,000 clones, roughly 87% of them singletons. The CDR3 consists of 16 residues. From germline, CDR1 is SGHTA and CDR2 FQGNSA. J was trimmed by 8 bases and V by 2 bases; bases with no gene match: 6. The receptor's source is a female donor with multiple sclerosis, enrolled in a pregnancy study. The sequencing used peripheral blood, collected in the first trimester of pregnancy. J is TRBJ2-2 and V is TRBV7-2, with 12 bases lining up with TRBD2. DNA of the CDR3: TGTGCCAGCAGCTTACTATTGACTAGCGGGGGTGGGGAGCTGTTTTTT. Encoded protein: CASSLLLTSGGGELFF.